These T cell receptor beta chains were read from a single sample in a study of PD-1 blockade in classical Hodgkin lymphoma. Using immunoSEQ multiplex PCR, the repertoire was profiled, and TCRdb retains in-frame clones only, with some absent. The profile shows tens of thousands of clones, about four fifths of them singletons. Specimen: peripheral blood mononuclear cells (PBMCs), collected before the fourth cycle of nivolumab. Source of these receptors: a human donor with classical Hodgkin lymphoma. Each CDR3 is given with its conserved first and last residue.

V gene: TRBV7-2
J gene: TRBJ1-3
CDR3 protein: CASSLAGGRGNTIYF

V gene: TRBV28
J gene: TRBJ1-5
CDR3 protein: CASSLSWWWGAGNQPQHF

V gene: TRBV5-5
J gene: TRBJ1-2
CDR3 protein: CASSLSNANYGYTF

V gene: TRBV4-2
J gene: TRBJ2-7
CDR3 protein: CASSQAGRTYEQYF

V gene: TRBV30
J gene: TRBJ2-7
CDR3 protein: CAWSSRLSYEQYF

V gene: TRBV5-4
J gene: TRBJ1-2
CDR3 protein: CASSLRTVYGYTF

V gene: TRBV5-1
J gene: TRBJ2-7
CDR3 protein: CASSLGLFGDYEQYF

V gene: TRBV7-8
J gene: TRBJ2-1
CDR3 protein: CASSRSGTSGTGEQFF

V gene: TRBV10-3
J gene: TRBJ1-1
CDR3 protein: CAIGNRGPTEAFF

V gene: TRBV5-4
J gene: TRBJ1-1
CDR3 protein: CASSPGVDTEAFF

V gene: TRBV4-1
J gene: TRBJ2-7
CDR3 protein: CASSASGTGAYEQYF

V gene: TRBV21-1
J gene: TRBJ2-7
CDR3 protein: CASNRTVDLPGLPSSYEQYF

V gene: TRBV5-4
J gene: TRBJ2-1
CDR3 protein: CASSLRDRNYNEQFF

V gene: TRBV6-1
J gene: TRBJ1-2
CDR3 protein: CASRSNYGYTF

V gene: TRBV11-3
J gene: TRBJ2-5
CDR3 protein: CASSWGTGELGETQYF

V gene: TRBV28
J gene: TRBJ1-1
CDR3 protein: CASSIPGQGTDTEAFF

V gene: TRBV6-6
J gene: TRBJ2-2
CDR3 protein: CATFRQSANTGELFF

V gene: TRBV11-3
J gene: TRBJ1-1
CDR3 protein: CASSLFDRNTEAFF

V gene: TRBV10-1
J gene: TRBJ1-1
CDR3 protein: CASMGLNTEAFF

V gene: TRBV19
J gene: TRBJ2-7
CDR3 protein: CASSIGAAEGTNYEQYF

V gene: TRBV5-1
J gene: TRBJ2-7
CDR3 protein: CASSLRGPSYEQYF

V gene: TRBV13
J gene: TRBJ1-1
CDR3 protein: CASSLGRDRDTEAFF

V gene: TRBV5-4
J gene: TRBJ2-1
CDR3 protein: CASSLGQGKGNEQFF

V gene: TRBV27
J gene: TRBJ1-2
CDR3 protein: CASSLSATYYGYTF

V gene: TRBV7-3
J gene: TRBJ2-3
CDR3 protein: CASSLLGAGGPDTQYF

V gene: TRBV19
J gene: TRBJ1-6
CDR3 protein: CASSIHGDNSPLHF

V gene: TRBV13
J gene: TRBJ1-3
CDR3 protein: CASRRWPRRTSGNTIYF

V gene: TRBV19
J gene: TRBJ1-2
CDR3 protein: CASSTRLSSYRGPNYGYTF

V gene: TRBV9
J gene: TRBJ1-3
CDR3 protein: CASSVDGSSGNTIYF

V gene: TRBV7-9
J gene: TRBJ1-3
CDR3 protein: CASSLITLLGAGNTIYF

V gene: TRBV7-9
J gene: TRBJ2-4
CDR3 protein: CASTLWGEDIQYF

V gene: TRBV7-2
J gene: TRBJ1-6
CDR3 protein: CASSPGGGDNSPLHF

V gene: TRBV19
J gene: TRBJ2-5
CDR3 protein: CATSGGRTQYF

V gene: TRBV11-3
J gene: TRBJ2-1
CDR3 protein: CASSQTAGTDNEQFF

V gene: TRBV4-3
J gene: TRBJ1-1
CDR3 protein: CASSQEQGRTEAFF

V gene: TRBV11-3
J gene: TRBJ2-3
CDR3 protein: CASSSGTDTQYF

V gene: TRBV7-9
J gene: TRBJ2-5
CDR3 protein: CASSLKDPGMVETQYF

V gene: TRBV6-1
J gene: TRBJ2-7
CDR3 protein: CASSEGSDLYYEQYF

V gene: TRBV11-3
J gene: TRBJ2-3
CDR3 protein: CASSLGLAGGSDTQYF

V gene: TRBV4-3
J gene: TRBJ2-5
CDR3 protein: CASSRDSSETQYF

V gene: TRBV4-3
J gene: TRBJ1-2
CDR3 protein: CASSQAGRYDGYTF

V gene: TRBV27
J gene: TRBJ2-1
CDR3 protein: CASCPLTGDSYNEQFF

V gene: TRBV6-5
J gene: TRBJ1-2
CDR3 protein: CASRNHRGIYGYTF